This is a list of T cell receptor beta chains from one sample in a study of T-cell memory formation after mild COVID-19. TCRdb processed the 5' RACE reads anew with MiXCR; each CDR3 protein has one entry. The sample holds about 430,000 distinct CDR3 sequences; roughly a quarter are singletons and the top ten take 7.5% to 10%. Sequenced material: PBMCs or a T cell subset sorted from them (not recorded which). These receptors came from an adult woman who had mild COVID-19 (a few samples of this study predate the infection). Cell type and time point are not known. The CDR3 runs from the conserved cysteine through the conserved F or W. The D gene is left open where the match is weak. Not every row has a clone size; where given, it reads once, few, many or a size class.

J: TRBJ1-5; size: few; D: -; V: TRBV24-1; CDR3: CATSGRGNNQPQHF; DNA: TGTGCCACCAGTGGGCGGGGGAACAATCAGCCCCAGCATTTT
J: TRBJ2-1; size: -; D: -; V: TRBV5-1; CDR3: CASSPEQGLGNEQFF; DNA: TGCGCCAGCAGCCCGGAACAGGGCCTGGGCAATGAGCAGTTCTTC
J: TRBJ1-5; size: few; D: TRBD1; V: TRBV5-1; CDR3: CASSLERGPDSNQPQHF; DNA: TGCGCCAGCAGCTTGGAAAGGGGGCCTGATAGCAATCAGCCCCAGCATTTT
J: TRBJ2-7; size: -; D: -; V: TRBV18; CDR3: CASSNIAGTYEQYF; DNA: TGTGCCAGCTCTAATATCGCAGGTACCTACGAGCAGTACTTC
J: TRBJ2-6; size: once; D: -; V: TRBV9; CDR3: CASSPQTGMAGANVLTF; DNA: TGTGCCAGCAGCCCACAGACAGGCATGGCTGGGGCCAACGTCCTGACTTTC
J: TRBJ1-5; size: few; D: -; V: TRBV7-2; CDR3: CASSLDSSRNQPQHF; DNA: TGTGCCAGCAGCCTAGACAGTTCCCGTAATCAGCCCCAGCATTTT
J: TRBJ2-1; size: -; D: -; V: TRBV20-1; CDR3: CSARPPSAASTYNEQFF; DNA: TGCAGTGCTAGACCTCCCTCGGCAGCGTCGACCTACAATGAGCAGTTCTTC
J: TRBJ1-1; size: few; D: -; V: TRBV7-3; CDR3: CASSLWQNTEAFF; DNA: TGTGCCAGCAGCTTATGGCAGAACACTGAAGCTTTCTTT
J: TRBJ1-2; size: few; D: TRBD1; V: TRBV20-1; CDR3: CSANVDQGASGYTF; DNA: TGCAGTGCTAATGTAGATCAGGGGGCTAGTGGCTACACCTTC
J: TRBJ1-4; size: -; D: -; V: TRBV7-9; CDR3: CASSPTGGHNEKLFF; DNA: TGTGCCAGCAGCCCTACCGGGGGGCATAATGAAAAACTGTTTTTT
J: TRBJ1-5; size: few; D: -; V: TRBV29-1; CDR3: CSPPPGREAHSNQPQHF; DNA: TGCAGCCCCCCCCCGGGCAGGGAGGCGCATAGCAATCAGCCCCAGCATTTT
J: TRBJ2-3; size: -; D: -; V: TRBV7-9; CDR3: CASRPLDAIAYTQYF; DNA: TGTGCCAGCAGACCCCTGGACGCTATCGCGTATACGCAGTATTTT
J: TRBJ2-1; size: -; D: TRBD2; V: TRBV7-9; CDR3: CASSPGSGGGPYNEQFF; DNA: TGTGCCAGCAGCCCCGGTTCGGGCGGGGGGCCCTACAATGAGCAGTTCTTC
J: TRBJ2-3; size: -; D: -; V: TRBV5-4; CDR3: CASSIGGGDRNTQYF; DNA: TGTGCCAGCAGCATAGGGGGGGGAGACAGAAATACGCAGTATTTT
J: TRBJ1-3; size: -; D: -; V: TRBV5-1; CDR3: CASSSLGQTGQNSGNTIYF; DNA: TGCGCCAGCAGCTCCTTAGGCCAGACAGGACAAAACTCTGGAAACACCATATATTTT
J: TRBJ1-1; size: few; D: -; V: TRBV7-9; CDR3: CASSSWGGRGDTEAFF; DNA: TGTGCCAGCAGCTCCTGGGGTGGGCGCGGGGACACTGAAGCTTTCTTT
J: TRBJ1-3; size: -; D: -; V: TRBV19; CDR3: CASSMYAGNTIYF; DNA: TGTGCCAGTAGTATGTATGCGGGAAACACCATATATTTT
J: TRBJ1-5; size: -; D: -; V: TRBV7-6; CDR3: CASSLADGSNQPQHF; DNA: TGTGCCAGCAGCTTAGCGGACGGTAGCAATCAGCCCCAGCATTTT
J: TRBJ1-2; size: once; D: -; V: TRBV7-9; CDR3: CASSLVVRGALGYTF; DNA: TGTGCCAGCAGCTTAGTGGTTCGGGGCGCGTTGGGCTACACCTTC
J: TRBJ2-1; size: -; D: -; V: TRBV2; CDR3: CASSEGPNNEQFF; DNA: TGTGCCAGCAGTGAGGGCCCCAACAATGAGCAGTTCTTC
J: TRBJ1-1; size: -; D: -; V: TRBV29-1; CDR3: CSVEVRLMNTEAFF; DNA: TGCAGCGTTGAGGTCAGGCTTATGAACACTGAAGCTTTCTTT
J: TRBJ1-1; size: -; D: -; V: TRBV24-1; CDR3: CATSDLNTEAFF; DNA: TGTGCCACCAGTGATTTGAACACTGAAGCTTTCTTT
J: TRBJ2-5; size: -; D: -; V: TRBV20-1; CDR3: CSASNQGRGETQYF; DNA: TGCAGTGCGTCCAACCAGGGGCGGGGAGAGACCCAGTACTTC
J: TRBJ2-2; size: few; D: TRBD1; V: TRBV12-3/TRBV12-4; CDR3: CASRPQGANTGELFF; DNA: TGTGCCAGCAGGCCCCAGGGGGCGAACACCGGGGAGCTGTTTTTT
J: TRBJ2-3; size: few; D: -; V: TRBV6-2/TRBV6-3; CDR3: CASSYYGHTDTQYF; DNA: TGTGCCAGCAGTTATTACGGGCACACAGATACGCAGTATTTT
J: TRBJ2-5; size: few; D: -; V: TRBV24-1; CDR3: CATSDQGIETQYF; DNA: TGTGCCACCAGTGACCAGGGGATCGAGACCCAGTACTTC
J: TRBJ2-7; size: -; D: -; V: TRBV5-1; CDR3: CASSWTGTGDYEQYF; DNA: TGCGCCAGCAGCTGGACCGGGACGGGGGATTACGAGCAGTACTTC
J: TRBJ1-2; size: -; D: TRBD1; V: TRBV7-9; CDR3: CASSSYLGTGVSSYGYTF; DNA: TGTGCCAGCAGCTCGTATTTAGGGACAGGGGTTTCGAGTTATGGCTACACCTTC